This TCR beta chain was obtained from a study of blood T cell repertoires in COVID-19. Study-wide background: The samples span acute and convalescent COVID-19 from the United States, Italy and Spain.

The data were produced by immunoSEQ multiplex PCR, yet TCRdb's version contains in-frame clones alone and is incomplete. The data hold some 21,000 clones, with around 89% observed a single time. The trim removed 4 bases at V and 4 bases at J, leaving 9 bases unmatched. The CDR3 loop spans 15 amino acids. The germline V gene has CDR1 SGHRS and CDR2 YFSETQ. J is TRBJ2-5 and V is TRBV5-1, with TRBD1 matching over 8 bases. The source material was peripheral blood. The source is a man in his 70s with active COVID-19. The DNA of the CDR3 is TGCGCCAGCAGCACCCTGGACAGGGCCTTAGAGACCCAGTACTTC. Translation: CASSTLDRALETQYF.